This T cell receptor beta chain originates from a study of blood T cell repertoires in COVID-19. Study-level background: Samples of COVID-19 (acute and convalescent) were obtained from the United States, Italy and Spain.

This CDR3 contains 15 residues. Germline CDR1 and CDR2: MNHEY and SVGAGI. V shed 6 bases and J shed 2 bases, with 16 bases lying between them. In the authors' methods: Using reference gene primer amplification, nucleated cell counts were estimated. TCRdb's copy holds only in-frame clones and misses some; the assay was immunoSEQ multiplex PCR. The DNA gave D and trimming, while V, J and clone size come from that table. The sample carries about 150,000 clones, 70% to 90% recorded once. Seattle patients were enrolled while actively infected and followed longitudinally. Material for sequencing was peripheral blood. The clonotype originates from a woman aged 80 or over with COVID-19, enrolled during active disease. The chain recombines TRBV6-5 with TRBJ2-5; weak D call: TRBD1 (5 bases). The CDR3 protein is CASSVTENIQETQYF. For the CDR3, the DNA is TGTGCCAGCAGCGTGACAGAAAATATTCAAGAGACCCAGTACTTC.